A single sample is the source of the 27 T cell receptor beta chains below, sequenced in a study of blood T cell repertoires in COVID-19. TCRdb's copy holds only in-frame clones and misses some; the assay was immunoSEQ multiplex PCR. The table lists tens of thousands of clones, around nine tenths of them singletons. Material: peripheral blood. These receptors all stem from a woman aged 60-75 years with active COVID-19.

The chain employs TRBV19 and TRBJ2-1; 8 nucleotides line up with TRBD2. V trimming: 8 bases; J trimming: 9 bases; junction bases outside the gene matches: 12. Germline V CDR1 and CDR2: LNHDA, SQIVND (reference sequence). This CDR3 spans 14 amino acids. This CDR3 is CASAVGGGYGEQFF. CDR3 bases: TGTGCCAGTGCAGTGGGCGGGGGGTACGGTGAGCAGTTCTTC.

V is TRBV7-8 and J is TRBJ1-2; D unclear. The germline V gene encodes CDR1 SGHVS and CDR2 FQNEAQ. This CDR3 region has 12 residues. V shed 5 bases and J shed 7 bases, with 11 bases lying between them. This chain's CDR3 is CASSPGGGGYTF. CDR3 sequence (DNA): TGTGCCAGCAGCCCCGGTGGAGGTGGCTACACCTTC.

The CDR3 protein is CASRPGTGGAAEQYF. The CDR3 region has the DNA TGTGCCAGCAGACCCGGGACAGGGGGCGCGGCCGAGCAGTACTTC. This chain joins TRBV6-5 and TRBJ2-7; 12 positions agree with TRBD1. Germline V gene lookup returns CDR1 MNHEY and CDR2 SVGAGI. The CDR3 is 15 residues long. With V trimmed by 6 bases and J by 6 bases, 9 bases remained unmatched.

The table lists this clone with a count of one. The chain recombines TRBV6-6 with TRBJ1-2, with TRBD1 as a possible D gene (5 bases). Deletions cut 8 bases from V and 14 bases from J, with 18 bases between. This CDR3 has 11 amino acids. Germline V gene data show CDR1 as MNHNY and CDR2 as SVGAGI (reference sequence). DNA for the CDR3: TGTGCCAGCGGGGCAGCGCCCCAAGATACCTTC. This sequence encodes CASGAAPQDTF.

This rearrangement joins TRBV19 to TRBJ1-2; D might be TRBD1 (5 bases). The CDR3 has 15 amino acids. In germline, CDR1 is LNHDA, CDR2 SQIVND (reference sequence). V lost 5 bases to trimming and J lost 3 bases, with 16 bases between them. CDR3 loop: CASSVPPGGDYGYTF. CDR3 coding DNA: TGTGCCAGTAGTGTGCCCCCGGGGGGGGACTATGGCTACACCTTC.

V and J are TRBV5-8 and TRBJ2-3; TRBD1 agrees at 10 bases. Germline values: CDR1 SGHTS, CDR2 YDEGEE. The CDR3 extends over 15 amino acids. Trimming at V came to 4 bases and at J to 4 bases, leaving 6 bases not matched to a gene. In DNA form, the CDR3 reads TGTGCCAGCAGCCCAGGGACAGGGGTAGCAGATACGCAGTATTTT. Protein sequence: CASSPGTGVADTQYF.

The V gene is TRBV7-2, the J gene TRBJ1-4; maybe TRBD1 (5 bases). Trimming cost V 0 bases and J 14 bases, with 13 bases left between them. The CDR3 consists of 13 residues. CDR1 and CDR2 (germline): SGHTA, FQGNSA. The CDR3 DNA reads as TGTGCCAGCAGCTTAGCCGGGCAGGGAAGCCTGTTTTTT. This codes for CASSLAGQGSLFF.

The V call is TRBV13, the J call TRBJ1-2, with 8 bases identical to TRBD1. Germline CDR1 is PRHDT and CDR2 is FYEKMQ (reference sequence). There are 14 residues in the CDR3. The J segment lost 4 bases and the V segment lost 4 bases, leaving 5 bases of the junction unmatched. This CDR3 reads CASSSGQGSYGYTF. The CDR3 DNA reads as TGTGCCAGCAGCTCCGGACAGGGCTCCTATGGCTACACCTTC.

The genes are TRBV3-1 (or the pseudogene TRBV3-2) and TRBJ2-5; 8 bases are shared with TRBD1. Germline CDR1 and CDR2: LGHDT and YNNKEL (reference sequence). Trimming cost V 4 bases and J 3 bases; bases outside gene matches: 4. The CDR3 extends over 14 amino acids. The CDR3 sequence is CASSLGDRKETQYF. The DNA for the CDR3 is TGTGCCAGCAGCCTCGGGGACAGGAAAGAGACCCAGTACTTC.

The chain joins TRBV24-1 to TRBJ2-2, with D perhaps TRBD1 (6 bases). This CDR3 has 15 amino acids. Trimming took off 5 bases at V and 1 base at J, with 10 bases between the two ends. In germline, CDR1 is KGHDR, CDR2 SFDVKD. The CDR3 coding sequence is TGTGCCACCAGTGGGGGGCAGGGGAACACCGGGGAGCTGTTTTTT. Its protein product is CATSGGQGNTGELFF.

The V and J genes are TRBV10-3 and TRBJ2-2; 7 bases map to TRBD1. Germline loops: CDR1 ENHRY, CDR2 SYGVKD. Trimming took 2 bases from V and 6 from J; bases not matched to a gene: 9. The CDR3 sequence is 16 residues long. The CDR3 protein is CAISEGPTGRAGELFF. CDR3 sequence (DNA): TGTGCCATCAGTGAGGGCCCGACAGGGAGAGCCGGGGAGCTGTTTTTT.

This sequence joins TRBV5-1 and TRBJ1-1; D unclear. V dropped 0 bases and J dropped 6 bases, with 9 bases sitting between them. Per the germline V gene, CDR1 is SGHRS and CDR2 is YFSETQ. The CDR3 consists of 13 residues. CDR3 amino acids: CASSLGQAPEAFF. CDR3 nucleotide sequence: TGCGCCAGCAGCTTGGGGCAGGCCCCTGAAGCTTTCTTT.

V usage is TRBV5-1 and J usage is TRBJ2-2, with 8 bases fitting TRBD1. V dropped 0 bases and J dropped 4; count of bases not matched to a gene: 5. The CDR3 totals 16 residues. Germline V gene lookup returns CDR1 SGHRS and CDR2 YFSETQ. The CDR3 loop reads CASSLGAGGFTGELFF. CDR3 bases: TGCGCCAGCAGCTTGGGGGCAGGGGGCTTCACCGGGGAGCTGTTTTTT.

The chain has TRBV5-6 and TRBJ1-4, with no clear D. The germline V gene encodes CDR1 SGHDT and CDR2 YYEEEE. The CDR3 totals 14 residues. Trimming took 1 base from V and 15 from J, leaving 19 bases between them. CDR3 sequence (DNA): TGTGCCAGCAGCTTGAGTTCGGCCCGGGTAACGGTGTTTTTT. Protein product: CASSLSSARVTVFF.

V and J are TRBV6-5 and TRBJ2-3; 11 bases match TRBD2. Germline CDR1 is MNHEY and CDR2 is SVGAGI. The CDR3 extends over 16 amino acids. The V segment lost 2 bases and the J segment 2 bases; nucleotides outside the gene matches: 3. The CDR3 here is CASSYGLAGSTDTQYF. In DNA, the CDR3 is TGTGCCAGCAGTTACGGACTAGCGGGTTCCACAGATACGCAGTATTTT.

This sequence joins TRBV2 and TRBJ2-5, with 13 positions matching TRBD2. J lost 2 bases, V lost 8 bases, and 2 bases had no gene match. Germline V gene sequence: CDR1 SNHLY, CDR2 FYNNEI. This CDR3 is 14 amino acids long. The CDR3 DNA follows: TGTGCCAGCCGACTAGCGGGGGGTCAAGAGACCCAGTACTTC. The encoded protein is CASRLAGGQETQYF.

The V and J genes are TRBV5-6 and TRBJ1-1; possibly TRBD1 for D (6 bases). CDR3 length equals 13 residues. CDR1 SGHDT and CDR2 YYEEEE come from the germline V gene. V was pared by 4 bases and J by 4 bases, with 11 bases between. CDR3 protein: CASSPSTGTEAFF. CDR3 DNA sequence: TGTGCCAGCAGCCCTTCGACAGGCACTGAAGCTTTCTTT.

The chain is built from TRBV5-1 and TRBJ2-7, with D possibly TRBD1 on 5 matching bases. Germline lookup yields CDR1 SGHRS and CDR2 YFSETQ. This CDR3 has 14 amino acids. Trimming shortened V by 0 bases and J by 4 bases, and 11 bases separated the two germline ends. The CDR3 DNA reads TGCGCCAGCAGCTTGGCCGGGCAGGGTTACGAGCAGTACTTC. Amino acid sequence: CASSLAGQGYEQYF.

This chain joins TRBV11-3 and TRBJ2-3; tentatively, D is TRBD1 (6 bases). Germline V gene data show CDR1 as SGHNT and CDR2 as YENEEA. This CDR3 has 14 amino acids. The V end lost 3 bases, the J end lost 6 bases, and 13 bases lay between the germline ends. CDR3 in amino acids: CASSLDTGMDTQYF. The CDR3 region has the DNA TGTGCCAGCAGCTTGGATACAGGGATGGATACGCAGTATTTT.

The chain employs TRBV3-1 (or the pseudogene TRBV3-2) and TRBJ2-2; no clear D gene. CDR1 LGHDT and CDR2 YNNKEL come from the germline V gene (reference sequence). The V end was cut by 1 base, the J end by 3 bases, with 6 bases between. The CDR3 is 14 residues long. The chain's CDR3 is CASSQAAYTGELFF. CDR3 in DNA: TGTGCCAGCAGCCAAGCCGCGTACACCGGGGAGCTGTTTTTT.

The rearrangement links TRBV5-1 to TRBJ2-1; a possible D gene is TRBD1 (6 bases). The CDR3 contains 13 residues. Germline V gene sequence: CDR1 SGHRS, CDR2 YFSETQ. V was trimmed by 6 bases and J by 7 bases, leaving 14 bases between them. The CDR3 is CASNSGVRNEQFF. CDR3 DNA: TGCGCCAGCAACTCAGGGGTTAGGAATGAGCAGTTCTTC.

The rearrangement links TRBV27 to TRBJ2-1, with 7 positions matching TRBD1. The CDR3 totals 16 residues. V dropped 6 bases and J dropped 6; count of bases not matched to a gene: 14. In germline, CDR1 is MNHEY, CDR2 SMNVEV (reference sequence). The CDR3 DNA reads as TGTGCCAGCAGGCCCAGGGGGTCCCTAGGAGTCAATGAGCAGTTCTTC. Translating gives CASRPRGSLGVNEQFF.

The chain links TRBV10-3 to TRBJ1-5; 7 bases fit TRBD1. The CDR3 runs 13 residues. After removal of 6 bases from V and 5 bases from J, the junction contained 4 bases not matched to a gene. Germline CDR1 and CDR2: ENHRY and SYGVKD. The CDR3 here is CAISGTVDQPQHF. In DNA, the CDR3 is TGTGCCATCAGCGGGACAGTTGATCAGCCCCAGCATTTT.

This chain joins TRBV5-4 and TRBJ2-7; no clear D. This CDR3 has 13 residues. Germline V gives CDR1 SGHNT, CDR2 YYREEE (reference sequence). V was clipped by 4 bases and J by 3 bases, with 11 bases between them. The CDR3 DNA follows: TGTGCCAGCAGCCGAAACAGAGTCTACGAGCAGTACTTC. Its protein product is CASSRNRVYEQYF. Filled out from reference TRBV5-4 and TRBJ2-7, the complete variable domain reads ETGVTQSPTHLIKTRGQQVTLRCSSQSGHNTVSWYQQALGQGPQFIFQYYREEENGRGNFPPRFSGLQFPNYSSELNVNALELDDSALYLCASSRNRVYEQYFGPGTRLTVT.

CDR3 sequence reads: CASSRQGQGLADTQYF. CDR3 nucleotide sequence: TGTGCCAGCAGTCGCCAGGGACAGGGTCTGGCAGATACGCAGTATTTT. The chain carries TRBV6-2 or TRBV6-3 and TRBJ2-3, with 9 nucleotides matching TRBD1. Germline CDR1 is MNHEY and CDR2 is SVGEGT. CDR3 size: 16 residues. The V and J ends lost 5 bases and 4 bases, in that order; junction bases with no gene match: 10.

This clone has only one observation. This chain links TRBV6-5 with TRBJ1-3; 7 bases are shared with TRBD1. Germline CDR1 reads MNHEY; CDR2 reads SVGAGI. The length of the CDR3 is 14 residues. The V gene end was trimmed by 5 bases and the J gene end by 4 bases; junction bases not matched to a gene: 5. As DNA, the CDR3 is TGTGCCAGCAGTAAACAGGGGCAAGGAAACACCATATATTTT. Protein: CASSKQGQGNTIYF.

The rearrangement links TRBV11-3 to TRBJ2-3; TRBD1 matches 8 bases. The length of the CDR3 is 15 residues. Germline CDR1 SGHNT, CDR2 YENEEA. The V and J ends lost 5 bases and 1 base, in that order; junction bases with no gene match: 5. The CDR3 DNA reads TGTGCCAGCAGCCCGGGACAGGATCGCACAGATACGCAGTATTTT. This gives the protein CASSPGQDRTDTQYF.